Detailed here is one T cell receptor beta chain. The CDR3 runs 13 residues. Germline CDR1 is MDHEN and CDR2 is SYDVKM. TCRdb derives one entry per CDR3 protein from the 5' RACE reads, leaving out DNA. Recorded for this sample: hundreds of thousands of distinct CDR3 sequences. These data originate in a study of T cells expressing NK-cell markers. The chain combines TRBV28 with TRBJ1-2. The sequence came from a woman aged 18 to 75 in good health. The sequenced sample consisted of blood T cells: a sorted CD56 or NKG2C T cell subset, CD4+ or CD8+ T cells, or bulk PBMC T cells (not recorded which). This chain's CDR3 is CASSLDRVGGYTF.